The rows below give T cell receptor beta chains drawn from one sample of a study of blood T cell repertoires in COVID-19. Repertoires were generated with immunoSEQ multiplex PCR, while TCRdb's copy carries only in-frame clones and drops some. The sample records 200,000 to 250,000 clones, approximately 81% being singletons. Sequencing used peripheral blood. The origin of the receptors is a middle-aged man with acute or convalescent COVID-19. The CDR3 runs from the conserved cysteine through the conserved F or W. The D gene is left open where the match is weak. Not every row has a clone size; where given, it reads once, few, many or a size class.

v_gene: TRBV18; abundance: -; d_gene: TRBD1; j_gene: TRBJ2-3; CDR3nt: TGTGCCAGCTCACCCGGACAGGGAACAGATACGCAGTATTTT; CDR3aa: CASSPGQGTDTQYF
v_gene: TRBV19; abundance: once; d_gene: TRBD1; j_gene: TRBJ1-1; CDR3nt: TGTGCCAGTAGTAAGGTGGGATCGGGGACAGGAATCTTGAACACTGAAGCTTTCTTT; CDR3aa: CASSKVGSGTGILNTEAFF
v_gene: TRBV5-1; abundance: -; d_gene: TRBD1; j_gene: TRBJ2-3; CDR3nt: TGCGCCAGCAGCTTCCGGGACAGGGGGACAGATACGCAGTATTTT; CDR3aa: CASSFRDRGTDTQYF
v_gene: TRBV7-8; abundance: -; d_gene: -; j_gene: TRBJ1-1; CDR3nt: TGTGCCAGCACCATCAGGGGAGACACTGAAGCTTTCTTT; CDR3aa: CASTIRGDTEAFF
v_gene: TRBV5-6; abundance: -; d_gene: -; j_gene: TRBJ1-5; CDR3nt: TGTGCCAGCAGCTTCGGAGGGGTTCAGCCCCAGCATTTT; CDR3aa: CASSFGGVQPQHF
v_gene: TRBV11-2; abundance: -; d_gene: -; j_gene: TRBJ2-5; CDR3nt: TGTGCCAGCAGCCCACGACTGGTCGGGGAGACCCAGTACTTC; CDR3aa: CASSPRLVGETQYF
v_gene: TRBV6-1; abundance: -; d_gene: TRBD2; j_gene: TRBJ2-3; CDR3nt: TGTGCCAGCAGTGCCGGGACTAGCGGGGCGGTGGGTACGCAGTATTTT; CDR3aa: CASSAGTSGAVGTQYF
v_gene: TRBV11-2; abundance: -; d_gene: -; j_gene: TRBJ1-2; CDR3nt: TGTGCCAGCAGCTTAGGAATACAGAACTATGGCTACACCTTC; CDR3aa: CASSLGIQNYGYTF
v_gene: TRBV2; abundance: -; d_gene: -; j_gene: TRBJ2-1; CDR3nt: TGTGCCAGCAGTGACGAACAGGCATACAATGAGCAGTTCTTC; CDR3aa: CASSDEQAYNEQFF
v_gene: TRBV19; abundance: -; d_gene: TRBD1; j_gene: TRBJ2-1; CDR3nt: TGTGCCAGTAGCATATGGGGACAGGGGATCTACAATGAGCAGTTCTTC; CDR3aa: CASSIWGQGIYNEQFF